The rows below give T cell receptor beta chains drawn from one sample of a study of blood T cell repertoires in COVID-19. Measured with immunoSEQ multiplex PCR; TCRdb has only the in-frame clones, and not every one. Found here are about 220,000 clones, around four fifths of them singletons; the top ten hold over 7%. Sequencing was carried out using peripheral blood. These TCRs come from a woman of 80 years or more with COVID-19, enrolled during active disease. CDR3s include the opening cysteine and the closing phenylalanine or tryptophan. The D gene is left open where the match is weak. The size of a clone is reported for some rows only, either as once, few or many, or as a class for expanded clones.

size	V	D	J	DNA	CDR3
NA	TRBV18	NA	TRBJ2-3	TGTGCCAGCTCACCTCAATCTAGACCGGGACAAAGGACTGTCGATACGCAGTATTTT	CASSPQSRPGQRTVDTQYF
NA	TRBV12-3/TRBV12-4	NA	TRBJ1-2	TGTGCCAGCTATCGTCCGGGTAACTATGGCTACACCTTC	CASYRPGNYGYTF
NA	TRBV7-9	TRBD2	TRBJ2-7	TGTGCCAGCAGCTTCCGGCAGGCGGGAGGGCCAAACGAGCAGTACTTC	CASSFRQAGGPNEQYF
once	TRBV11-2	NA	TRBJ2-6	TGTGCCAGCAGCTCACCCCGGGGGGCCAACGTCCTGACTTTC	CASSSPRGANVLTF
NA	TRBV5-1	NA	TRBJ1-3	TGCGCCAGCAGCTTGGAAGGACAGCCCTCTGGAAACACCATATATTTT	CASSLEGQPSGNTIYF
NA	TRBV6-6	TRBD1	TRBJ1-3	TGTGCCAGCAGTCGATCCTCAGGGGGAGGCTCTGGAAACACCATATATTTT	CASSRSSGGGSGNTIYF
NA	TRBV15	TRBD1	TRBJ1-2	TGTGCCACCAGCAGAGCCGGACAGGGGATCGGCTATGGCTACACCTTC	CATSRAGQGIGYGYTF
NA	TRBV28	TRBD1	TRBJ1-1	TGTGCCAGTTCCACCAGGGGGCGGAATGATTTCTTT	CASSTRGRNDFF
NA	TRBV7-9	NA	TRBJ2-7	TGTGCCAGCAGCTTAGCGATAGGGGGATACGAGCAGTACTTC	CASSLAIGGYEQYF
NA	TRBV7-2	NA	TRBJ2-2	TGTGCCAGCAGCATCCCAGGGACCGGGGAGCTGTTTTTT	CASSIPGTGELFF
NA	TRBV21-1	NA	TRBJ1-5	TGTGCCAGCATGGGGGGTGTATGCAATCAGCCCCAGCATTTT	CASMGGVCNQPQHF
NA	TRBV5-1	NA	TRBJ2-3	TGCGCCAGCAGCTTGGGCAGGGCTTGGGATACGCAGTATTTT	CASSLGRAWDTQYF
NA	TRBV6-2/TRBV6-3	TRBD1	TRBJ1-4	TGTGCCAGCAGTCGTCGACAGGGCAATGAAAAACTGTTTTTT	CASSRRQGNEKLFF
few	TRBV5-1	TRBD1	TRBJ1-1	TGCGCCAGCAGCTTGGGGGACAGCCCAGGAGACACTGAAGCTTTCTTT	CASSLGDSPGDTEAFF
NA	TRBV3-1/TRBV3-2	NA	TRBJ1-6	TGTGCCAGCAGCCAAGAATGGACAGCCGGTTCACCCCTCCACTTT	CASSQEWTAGSPLHF
NA	TRBV3-1/TRBV3-2	NA	TRBJ1-1	TGTGCCAGCAGCCAAGAGGTCCTCACAGGGACCACTGAAGCTTTCTTT	CASSQEVLTGTTEAFF
NA	TRBV18	NA	TRBJ1-1	TGTGCCAGCTCAGACAGGATCACTGAAGCTTTCTTT	CASSDRITEAFF
NA	TRBV6-4	NA	TRBJ2-2	TGTGCCAGCAGTGACGAGGGGGCCGGGGAGCTGTTTTTT	CASSDEGAGELFF
once	TRBV7-3	NA	TRBJ2-2	TGTGCCAGCAGCTTTTCTCCGGGGACCGGGGAGCTGTTTTTT	CASSFSPGTGELFF
NA	TRBV19	NA	TRBJ1-4	TGTGCCAGTAGCCGAGGGTTGACCAATGAAAAACTGTTTTTT	CASSRGLTNEKLFF
NA	TRBV5-1	NA	TRBJ2-5	TGCGCCGTCCCCCGGGAGACCCAGTACTTC	CAVPRETQYF
NA	TRBV3-1/TRBV3-2	TRBD2	TRBJ2-3	TGTGCCAGCAGCACTAGCGGGGCCGATACGCAGTATTTT	CASSTSGADTQYF
once	TRBV10-3	TRBD1	TRBJ1-2	TGTGCCATCAGTGAGTCTGGGACAGTTCAGGGCTACACCTTC	CAISESGTVQGYTF
NA	TRBV6-5	TRBD2	TRBJ2-3	TGTGCCACAGTAGGGCTAGCGGGGGAGGCAGATACGCAGTATTTT	CATVGLAGEADTQYF
NA	TRBV30	TRBD1	TRBJ1-2	TGTGCCTGGAGAGGACAGGGGGCCGGTGGCTACACCTTC	CAWRGQGAGGYTF
NA	TRBV5-4	TRBD1	TRBJ2-3	TGTGCCAGCAGCACCGGGGACAGGGGCTCAGATACGCAGTATTTT	CASSTGDRGSDTQYF
NA	TRBV4-1	TRBD2	TRBJ2-7	TGCGCCAGCAGCCAGACACTAGCGGGGATCTCCTACGAGCAGTACTTC	CASSQTLAGISYEQYF
NA	TRBV29-1	NA	TRBJ1-1	TGCAGCGTTGCCTCAGGGGTAGGCGCTTTCTTT	CSVASGVGAFF
NA	TRBV6-2/TRBV6-3	NA	TRBJ2-4	TGTGCCAGCAGTTACGGTTCCCTCAGTCTAGCCAAAAACATTCAGTACTTC	CASSYGSLSLAKNIQYF
few	TRBV28	TRBD1	TRBJ1-1	TGTGCCAGCAAACGGGACAGGGTCACTGAAGCTTTCTTT	CASKRDRVTEAFF
NA	TRBV6-6	TRBD1	TRBJ1-1	TGTGCCAGCAGCCGAGGCGGGGCAGGGGGCTTCGGCACTGAAGCTTTCTTT	CASSRGGAGGFGTEAFF
NA	TRBV7-2	TRBD2	TRBJ2-7	TGTGCCAGCAGCCCGGAATTTAGCGGGGCCGCCTACGAGCAGTACTTC	CASSPEFSGAAYEQYF
NA	TRBV6-5	NA	TRBJ1-2	TGTGCCAGCAGTTACTCGAAGAGCCCTAACTATGGCTACACCTTC	CASSYSKSPNYGYTF
once	TRBV5-4	TRBD2	TRBJ2-2	TGTGCCACCCAGCTTGGAGGACTAGCGGGAGGGGCGGGGACCGGGGAGCTGTTTTTT	CATQLGGLAGGAGTGELFF
NA	TRBV11-2	NA	TRBJ1-2	TGTGCCAGCAGCTTAGGTTGGACATATGTCTATGGCTACACCTTC	CASSLGWTYVYGYTF
NA	TRBV7-6	TRBD1	TRBJ2-3	TGTGCCAGCAGCTGGGGACAGGGGAGACCAGATACGCAGTATTTT	CASSWGQGRPDTQYF
NA	TRBV7-6	NA	TRBJ1-5	TGTGCCAGCAGCTTGACACAGAAGAATAGCAATCAGCCCCAGCATTTT	CASSLTQKNSNQPQHF
NA	TRBV4-2	NA	TRBJ1-4	TGTGCCAGCAGCCAAGAGGGAGGTTTGGGTAATGAAAAACTGTTTTTT	CASSQEGGLGNEKLFF
few	TRBV18	NA	TRBJ2-5	TGTGCCAGCTCACCAGGCGACAAAGAGACCCAGTACTTC	CASSPGDKETQYF
NA	TRBV11-2	TRBD2	TRBJ2-5	TGTGCCAGCAGCTTAGAGGGAAGGACTAGCGTAACCCAAGAGACCCAGTACTTC	CASSLEGRTSVTQETQYF
NA	TRBV18	NA	TRBJ2-5	TGTGCCAGCTCACCACCGGCGGTGGAGACCCAGTACTTC	CASSPPAVETQYF
NA	TRBV5-6	TRBD1	TRBJ1-4	TGTGCCAGCAGCTTGCAAGGGGGCGGTGAAAAACTGTTTTTT	CASSLQGGGEKLFF
NA	TRBV18	TRBD2	TRBJ2-4	TGTGCCAGCTCACCACAGGCAGGGAGGGACATTCAGTACTTC	CASSPQAGRDIQYF
NA	TRBV6-2/TRBV6-3	NA	TRBJ2-2	TGTGCCAGCAGTTTTAGCGGTCGGGACACCGGGGAGCTGTTTTTT	CASSFSGRDTGELFF